This T cell receptor beta chain was obtained from a study of T-cell memory formation after mild COVID-19. TCRdb analysed the 5' RACE reads with MiXCR anew, one entry per CDR3 protein. Among fewer than 600,000 distinct CDR3 sequences listed, roughly 21% were seen once. Looked up from germline, CDR1 is SQVTM and CDR2 is ANQGSEA. V lost 6 bases and J 5 bases, leaving 11 bases between the germline ends. CDR3 length: 11 residues. The sequence was obtained from an adult woman who had mild COVID-19 (a few samples of this study predate the infection). Cell type and time point are not known. This chain joins TRBV29-1 and TRBJ2-7; TRBD2 might be the D (5 bases). Sequencing was done on a sample of PBMCs or a T cell subset sorted from them (not recorded which). The CDR3 spells CSVTSAHEQYF. In DNA, the CDR3 is TGCAGCGTCACTAGTGCCCACGAGCAGTACTTC.